This is a list of T cell receptor beta chains from one sample in a study of cytomegalovirus exposure and HLA in healthy donors. The data were produced by immunoSEQ multiplex PCR, yet TCRdb's version contains in-frame clones alone and is incomplete. The sample gives around 160,000 clones, 70% to 80% of which show up once; about 13% is in the top ten. Sequences were obtained from PBMCs. The receptors here all came from a man aged 35 to 55 in good health and CMV-seropositive. The CDR3 runs from the conserved cysteine through the conserved F or W. D genes are given only for firm matches. Some rows mark clone size as missing; the rest say once, few, many or name a class of expanded clone.

CDR3 length	D gene	J gene	clone size	V gene	CDR3 protein	CDR3 DNA
13	.	TRBJ1-3	.	TRBV4-2	CASAGDIGNTIYF	TGTGCCTCGGCCGGGGACATAGGAAACACCATATATTTT
13	.	TRBJ1-6	.	TRBV30	CAWKPHSNSPLHF	TGTGCCTGGAAACCCCACAGTAATTCACCCCTCCACTTT
12	TRBD1	TRBJ2-7	.	TRBV13	CASEGAGGEQYF	TGTGCCAGCGAGGGGGCCGGTGGCGAGCAGTACTTC
13	TRBD1	TRBJ1-2	.	TRBV7-9	CASSPSGGHGYTF	TGTGCCAGCAGCCCATCAGGGGGCCATGGCTACACCTTC
15	.	TRBJ2-1	.	TRBV5-5	CASSLRLVSYNEQFF	TGTGCCAGCAGCTTGCGACTAGTTTCCTACAATGAGCAGTTCTTC
13	.	TRBJ1-2	.	TRBV4-2	CASSRTVNYGYTF	TGTGCCAGCAGCAGGACAGTGAACTATGGCTACACCTTC
17	.	TRBJ2-5	.	TRBV23-1	CASRPAGRSGNQETQYF	TGCGCCAGCCGGCCCGCGGGGCGGAGTGGGAATCAAGAGACCCAGTACTTC
15	.	TRBJ2-2	.	TRBV7-3	CASSLTAGGTGELFF	TGTGCCAGCAGCTTAACCGCTGGGGGGACCGGGGAGCTGTTTTTT
12	.	TRBJ1-3	.	TRBV6-5	CASSQSGNTIYF	TGTGCCAGCAGCCAATCTGGAAACACCATATATTTT
12	.	TRBJ2-1	.	TRBV7-6	CASSSAGVRQFF	TGTGCCAGCAGCTCGGCCGGGGTTCGGCAGTTCTTC
12	.	TRBJ1-3	.	TRBV30	CAWRNYGNTIYF	TGTGCCTGGAGGAATTATGGCAACACCATATATTTT
12	.	TRBJ1-2	.	TRBV2	CASTRANYGYTF	TGTGCCAGCACCCGAGCTAACTATGGCTACACCTTC
16	.	TRBJ2-3	once	TRBV7-2	CASSTGLPESTDTQYF	TGTGCCAGCAGCACGGGACTCCCGGAGAGCACAGATACGCAGTATTTT
15	TRBD2	TRBJ2-7	.	TRBV10-1	CASSDPAGGVDEQYF	TGCGCCAGCAGTGACCCCGCGGGAGGGGTCGACGAGCAGTACTTC
18	TRBD1	TRBJ2-2	.	TRBV4-3	CASSQYVPGQGYTGELFF	TGCGCCAGCAGCCAATACGTCCCGGGACAGGGATATACCGGGGAGCTGTTTTTT
15	.	TRBJ2-2	.	TRBV5-1	CASSLDSGNTGELFF	TGCGCCAGCAGCTTGGATAGCGGGAACACCGGGGAGCTGTTTTTT
15	TRBD1	TRBJ2-5	.	TRBV6-6	CASRRTGDRQEAQYF	TGTGCCAGCAGACGGACAGGGGATAGACAAGAGGCCCAGTACTTC
13	.	TRBJ1-3	.	TRBV5-1	CASSLSSGNTIYF	TGCGCCAGCAGCCTCAGCTCTGGAAACACCATATATTTT
14	.	TRBJ2-7	.	TRBV10-3	CAISEGQNVYEQYF	TGTGCCATCAGTGAGGGACAGAACGTATACGAGCAGTACTTC
17	.	TRBJ1-1	.	TRBV5-6	CASSSLLTGIRNTEAFF	TGTGCCAGCAGCTCCCTCTTAACAGGGATCAGGAACACTGAAGCTTTCTTT
16	.	TRBJ2-2	few	TRBV7-9	CSSSLLPPGAPGELFF	TGTTCCAGCAGCTTATTACCCCCAGGGGCCCCCGGGGAGCTGTTTTTT
15	.	TRBJ1-1	.	TRBV28	CASSPRTASNTEAFF	TGTGCCAGCAGTCCCCGGACAGCTTCGAACACTGAAGCTTTCTTT
15	.	TRBJ2-5	.	TRBV9	CASSVAELKGETQYF	TGTGCCAGCAGCGTAGCGGAACTCAAGGGGGAGACCCAGTACTTC
12	TRBD1	TRBJ1-5	few	TRBV27	CASGQGGQPQHF	TGTGCCAGCGGACAGGGCGGCCAGCCCCAGCATTTT
11	.	TRBJ2-2	.	TRBV29-1	CSGRRAGELFF	TGCAGCGGTCGCAGGGCCGGGGAGCTGTTTTTT
15	TRBD1	TRBJ1-2	.	TRBV10-3	CAIRSSTQGELGYTF	TGTGCCATCAGATCATCAACCCAGGGGGAGCTCGGCTACACCTTC
13	TRBD2	TRBJ2-1	.	TRBV18	CASSPRREGFEFF	TGTGCCAGCTCACCAAGGCGGGAGGGCTTCGAGTTCTTC
15	.	TRBJ1-3	.	TRBV5-4	CASSLDPVSGNTIYF	TGTGCCAGCAGCTTGGATCCGGTCTCTGGAAACACCATATATTTT
16	TRBD2	TRBJ2-1	.	TRBV6-5	CASGSRELSGYNEQFF	TGTGCCAGCGGTTCGCGGGAGCTCTCGGGGTACAATGAGCAGTTCTTC
14	TRBD1	TRBJ1-6	.	TRBV30	CAWSVSGGESPLHF	TGTGCCTGGAGTGTCTCAGGGGGCGAATCACCCCTCCACTTT
16	.	TRBJ2-2	once	TRBV19	CASKILAGQYTGELFF	TGTGCCAGTAAAATTCTGGCAGGGCAATACACCGGGGAGCTGTTTTTT
16	TRBD2	TRBJ2-2	.	TRBV6-1	CASSESAGVGPGELFF	TGTGCCAGCAGTGAATCGGCGGGAGTGGGGCCCGGGGAGCTGTTTTTT
15	.	TRBJ1-5	.	TRBV5-4	CASSLGGGAFQPQHF	TGTGCCAGCAGCCTCGGCGGGGGGGCCTTTCAGCCCCAGCATTTT
19	.	TRBJ1-4	.	TRBV7-9	CASSTPDEFQFWGGEKLFF	TGTGCCAGCAGCACCCCGGACGAGTTCCAGTTTTGGGGGGGTGAAAAACTGTTTTTT
12	.	TRBJ2-3	.	TRBV7-8	CASSLFLDTQYF	TGTGCCAGCAGCCTCTTTCTAGATACGCAGTATTTT
14	.	TRBJ2-7	few	TRBV7-2	CASSLAAGTYEQYF	TGTGCCAGCAGCTTAGCGGCCGGGACCTACGAGCAGTACTTC
14	TRBD1	TRBJ2-3	.	TRBV5-5	CASSGRTGSDTQYF	TGTGCCAGCAGTGGAAGGACAGGCTCAGATACGCAGTATTTT
15	.	TRBJ2-3	.	TRBV7-8	CASTLLGGSTDTQYF	TGTGCCAGCACCCTACTAGGCGGGAGCACAGATACGCAGTATTTT
18	.	TRBJ2-6	once	TRBV9	CASSVVGTPLSGANVLTF	TGTGCCAGCAGCGTAGTTGGGACACCGCTCTCTGGGGCCAACGTCCTGACTTTC
15	TRBD2	TRBJ2-7	.	TRBV7-2	CASSLDSGGSYEQYF	TGTGCCAGCAGCTTAGACAGCGGGGGTTCCTACGAGCAGTACTTC
13	.	TRBJ1-1	.	TRBV5-5	CASSQVGDTEAFF	TGTGCCAGCAGCCAGGTCGGGGACACTGAAGCTTTCTTT